The source of this T cell receptor (beta chain) is a study of shared clonotypes between healthy human individuals. Clones were sequenced by immunoSEQ multiplex PCR, and TCRdb holds only the in-frame ones, with some missing. Of about 600,000 clones in the sample, 97% were seen once. This clone is a singleton in its sample. The sequencing input was naive CD4+ T cells sorted from blood. Subset in this sample: CD45RA+ positively selected. The receptor's source is a woman aged 30 to 39 in good health.

The CDR3: CASNNAGGADYGYTF. The CDR3 DNA is TGTGCCAGTAACAACGCAGGGGGCGCTGACTATGGCTACACCTTC. This chain uses TRBV19 with TRBJ1-2; 8 nucleotides match TRBD1. The V and J ends lost 7 bases and 3 bases, in that order; junction bases with no gene match: 10. Germline V gene data show CDR1 as LNHDA and CDR2 as SQIVND (reference sequence). CDR3 length equals 15 residues.